What follows describes a single T cell receptor (beta chain). Its target is not known. This specimen comes from a study of cytomegalovirus exposure and HLA in healthy donors. About the study: A later analysis reported the same platform for the 120 validation repertoires and the 650 to 750 first-cohort repertoires.

Study-level results: The investigators catalogued 150 to 200 TCR beta chains as cytomegalovirus-associated. As confirmed in vitro, a few CMV-associated chains were specific for CMV antigens. Cytomegalovirus status was reportedly diagnosed by the classifier with high specificity and sensitivity.

Germline assignment: CDR1 MGHDK and CDR2 SYGVNS. The CDR3 covers 15 residues. With 2 bases removed from V and 0 bases from J, the gap between germline ends came to 10 bases. Assay used: immunoSEQ multiplex PCR; TCRdb lists only in-frame clones, some missing. The table shows more than 20,000 clones, with about 97% occurring only once. This chain links TRBV25-1 with TRBJ1-2; D call uncertain. The sequencing sample was made of PBMCs. This receptor was obtained from a man between 25 and 39 years old in good health and CMV-seropositive. CDR3 protein: CASSEGSGPNYGYTF. The CDR3, as DNA: TGTGCCAGCAGTGAAGGGAGTGGACCTAACTATGGCTACACCTTC.